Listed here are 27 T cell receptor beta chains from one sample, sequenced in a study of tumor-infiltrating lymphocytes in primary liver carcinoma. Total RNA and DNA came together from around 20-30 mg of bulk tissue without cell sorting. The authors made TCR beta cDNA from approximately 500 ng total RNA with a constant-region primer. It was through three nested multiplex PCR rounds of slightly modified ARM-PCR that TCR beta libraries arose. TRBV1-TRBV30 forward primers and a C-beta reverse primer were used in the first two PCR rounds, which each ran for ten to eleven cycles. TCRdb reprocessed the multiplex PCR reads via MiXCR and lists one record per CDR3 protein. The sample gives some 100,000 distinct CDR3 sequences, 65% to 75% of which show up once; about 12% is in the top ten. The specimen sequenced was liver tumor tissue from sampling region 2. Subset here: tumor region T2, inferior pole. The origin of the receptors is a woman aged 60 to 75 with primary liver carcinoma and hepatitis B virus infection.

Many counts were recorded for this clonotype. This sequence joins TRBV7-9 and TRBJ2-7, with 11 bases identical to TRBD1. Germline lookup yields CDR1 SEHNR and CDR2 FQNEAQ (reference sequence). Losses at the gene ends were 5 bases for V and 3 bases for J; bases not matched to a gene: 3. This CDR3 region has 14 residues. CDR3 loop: CASSRTGGDYEQYF. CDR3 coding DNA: TGTGCCAGCAGCCGGACAGGGGGCGACTACGAGCAGTACTTC.

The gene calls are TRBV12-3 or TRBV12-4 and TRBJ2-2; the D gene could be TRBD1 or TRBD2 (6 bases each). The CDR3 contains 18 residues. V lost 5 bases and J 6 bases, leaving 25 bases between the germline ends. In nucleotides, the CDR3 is TGTGCCAGCAGTCCTCTATCATGGGGGGCCCCCGATCCCGGGGAGCTGTTTTTT. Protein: CASSPLSWGAPDPGELFF.

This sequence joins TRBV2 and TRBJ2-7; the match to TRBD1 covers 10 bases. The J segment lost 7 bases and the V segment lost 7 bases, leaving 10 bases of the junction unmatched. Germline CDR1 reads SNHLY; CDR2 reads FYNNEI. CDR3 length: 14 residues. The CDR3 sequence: CASIIGQGDREQYF. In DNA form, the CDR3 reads TGTGCCAGCATCATAGGACAGGGGGATCGGGAGCAGTACTTC.

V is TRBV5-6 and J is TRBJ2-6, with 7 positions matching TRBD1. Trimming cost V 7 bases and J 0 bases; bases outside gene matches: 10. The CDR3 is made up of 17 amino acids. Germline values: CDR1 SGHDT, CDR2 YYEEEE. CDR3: CASALLGQVSGANVLTF. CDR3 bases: TGTGCCAGCGCTCTTTTAGGACAGGTCTCTGGGGCCAACGTCCTGACTTTC.

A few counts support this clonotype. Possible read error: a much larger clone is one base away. This CDR3 reads CASRTMRIGQSWGYTF. CDR3 sequence (DNA): TGTGCCAGCAGAACTATGAGGATTGGGCAATCGTGGGGCTACACCTTC. The V gene is TRBV6-2 or TRBV6-3, the J gene TRBJ1-2; no reliable D call. The germline V gene encodes CDR1 MNHEY and CDR2 SVGEGT. The CDR3 contains 16 residues. V was pared by 6 bases and J by 8 bases, with 25 bases between.

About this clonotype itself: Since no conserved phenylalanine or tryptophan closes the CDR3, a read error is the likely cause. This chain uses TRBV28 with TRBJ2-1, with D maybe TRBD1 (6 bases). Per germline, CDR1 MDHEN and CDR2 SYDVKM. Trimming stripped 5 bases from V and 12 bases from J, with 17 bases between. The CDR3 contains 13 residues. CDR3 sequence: CASSRDTHSGQFL. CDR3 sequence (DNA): TGTGCCAGCAGTCGGGACACACACTCAGGGCAGTTCCTC.

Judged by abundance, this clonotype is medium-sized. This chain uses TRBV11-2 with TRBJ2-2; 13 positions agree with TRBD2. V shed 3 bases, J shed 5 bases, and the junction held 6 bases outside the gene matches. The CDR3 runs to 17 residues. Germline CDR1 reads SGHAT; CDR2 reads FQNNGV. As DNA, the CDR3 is TGTGCCAGCAGCTTTGGAGGGACTAGCGGGGTTACCGGGGAGCTGTTTTTT. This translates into CASSFGGTSGVTGELFF.

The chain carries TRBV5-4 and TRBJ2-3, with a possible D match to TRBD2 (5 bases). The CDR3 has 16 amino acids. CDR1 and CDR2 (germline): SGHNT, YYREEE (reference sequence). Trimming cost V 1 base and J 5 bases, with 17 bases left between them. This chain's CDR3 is CASSLWYGTSIDTQYF. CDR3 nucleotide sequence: TGTGCCAGCAGCTTGTGGTACGGAACTAGTATAGATACGCAGTATTTT. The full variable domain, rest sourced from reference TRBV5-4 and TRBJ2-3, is ETGVTQSPTHLIKTRGQQVTLRCSSQSGHNTVSWYQQALGQGPQFIFQYYREEENGRGNFPPRFSGLQFPNYSSELNVNALELDDSALYLCASSLWYGTSIDTQYFGPGTRLTVL.

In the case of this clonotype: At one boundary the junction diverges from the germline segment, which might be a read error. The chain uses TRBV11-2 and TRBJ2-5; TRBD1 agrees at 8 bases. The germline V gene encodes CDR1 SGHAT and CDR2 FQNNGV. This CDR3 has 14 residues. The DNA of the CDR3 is TGTGCCCGCAGTCACCAGGGGGCCGGGGAGACCCAGTACTTC. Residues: CARSHQGAGETQYF. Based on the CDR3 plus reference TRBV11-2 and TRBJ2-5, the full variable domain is EAGVAQSPRYKIIEKRQSVAFWCNPISGHATLYWYQQILGQGPKLLIQFQNNGVVDDSQLPKDRFSAERLKGVDSTLKIQPAKLEDSAVYLCARSHQGAGETQYFGPGTRLLVL.

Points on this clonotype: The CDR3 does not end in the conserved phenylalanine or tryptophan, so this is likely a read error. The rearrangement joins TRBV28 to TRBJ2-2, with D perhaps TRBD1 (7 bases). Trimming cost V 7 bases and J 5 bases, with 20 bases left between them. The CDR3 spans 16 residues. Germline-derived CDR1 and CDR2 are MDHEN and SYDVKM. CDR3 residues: CASNLGAGGCTGELFL. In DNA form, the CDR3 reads TGTGCCAGCAACCTTGGGGCAGGGGGGTGTACCGGGGAGCTGTTTCTT.

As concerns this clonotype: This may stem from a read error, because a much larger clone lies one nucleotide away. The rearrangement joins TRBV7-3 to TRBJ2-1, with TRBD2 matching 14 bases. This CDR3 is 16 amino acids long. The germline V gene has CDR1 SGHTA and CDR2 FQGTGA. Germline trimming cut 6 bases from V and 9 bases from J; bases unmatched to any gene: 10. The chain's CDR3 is CASSDPGTSGGGEQFF. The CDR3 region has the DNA TGTGCCAGCAGTGACCCGGGGACTAGCGGGGGAGGTGAGCAGTTCTTC.

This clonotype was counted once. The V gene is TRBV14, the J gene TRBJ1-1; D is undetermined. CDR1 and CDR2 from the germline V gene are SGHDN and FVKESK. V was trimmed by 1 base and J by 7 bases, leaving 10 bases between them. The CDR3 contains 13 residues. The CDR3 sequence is CASSQVTVNEAFF. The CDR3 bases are TGTGCCAGCAGCCAAGTCACGGTAAATGAAGCTTTCTTT.

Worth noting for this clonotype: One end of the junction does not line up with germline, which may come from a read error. This CDR3 is CASSTENNSPLHF. The CDR3 nucleotides are TGTGCCAGCAGTACAGAGAATAATTCACCCCTACACTTT. The gene calls are TRBV28 and TRBJ1-6; D is unresolved. The CDR3 totals 13 residues. Germline values: CDR1 MDHEN, CDR2 SYDVKM.

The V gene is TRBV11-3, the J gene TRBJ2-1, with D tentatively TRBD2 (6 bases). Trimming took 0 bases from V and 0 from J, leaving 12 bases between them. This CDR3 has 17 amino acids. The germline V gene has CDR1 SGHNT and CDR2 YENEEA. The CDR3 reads CASSLDPGSFSYNEQFF. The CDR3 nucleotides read TGTGCCAGCAGCTTAGATCCCGGGAGTTTCTCCTACAATGAGCAGTTCTTC.

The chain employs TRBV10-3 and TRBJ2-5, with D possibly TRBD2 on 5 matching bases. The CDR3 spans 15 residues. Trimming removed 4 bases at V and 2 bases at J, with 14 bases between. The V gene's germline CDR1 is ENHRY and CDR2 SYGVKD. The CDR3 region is CAISVRGSSQETQYF. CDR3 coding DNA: TGTGCCATCAGTGTTCGGGGATCTAGTCAAGAGACCCAGTACTTC.

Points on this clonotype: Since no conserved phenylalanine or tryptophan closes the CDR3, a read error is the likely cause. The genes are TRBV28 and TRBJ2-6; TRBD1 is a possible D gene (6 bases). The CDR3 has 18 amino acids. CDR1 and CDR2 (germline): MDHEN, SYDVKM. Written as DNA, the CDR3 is TGTGCCAGCAGTTCGAATCCAGGGGACGCCTCTGGGGCCAACGCCCTGACTTCC. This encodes CASSSNPGDASGANALTS.

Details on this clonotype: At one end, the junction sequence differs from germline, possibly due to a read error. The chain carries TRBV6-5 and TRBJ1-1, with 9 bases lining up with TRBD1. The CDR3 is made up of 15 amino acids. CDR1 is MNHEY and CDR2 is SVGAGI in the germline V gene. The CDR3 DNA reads TGTACCAGCAGTTACTCGTTGGGACAGGGCACTGAAGATTTCTTT. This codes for CTSSYSLGQGTEDFF.

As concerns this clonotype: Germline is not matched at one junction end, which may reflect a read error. The CDR3 region is CAGSQDGATSGRFYNEQFF. Here the CDR3 DNA reads TGCGCCGGCAGCCAAGATGGGGCCACTAGCGGGAGATTCTACAATGAGCAGTTCTTC. V and J are TRBV4-1 and TRBJ2-1, with 11 nucleotides matching TRBD2. The CDR3 extends over 19 amino acids. CDR1 is MGHRA, CDR2 YSYEKL, per germline.

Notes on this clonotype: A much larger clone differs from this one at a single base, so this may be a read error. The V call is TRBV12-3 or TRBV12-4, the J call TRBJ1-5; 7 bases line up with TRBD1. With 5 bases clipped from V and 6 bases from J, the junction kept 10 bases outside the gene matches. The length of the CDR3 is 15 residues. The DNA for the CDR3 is TGTGCCAGCAGTCCACAGGGGAGAAGAGGTCAGCCCCAGCATTTT. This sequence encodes CASSPQGRRGQPQHF.

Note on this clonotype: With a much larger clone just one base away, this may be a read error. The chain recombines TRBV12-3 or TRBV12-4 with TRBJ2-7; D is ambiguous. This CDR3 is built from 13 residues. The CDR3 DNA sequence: TGTGCCAGCAGGTCCCTCTTCTTGGACGAGCGGTACTTC. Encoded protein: CASRSLFLDERYF.

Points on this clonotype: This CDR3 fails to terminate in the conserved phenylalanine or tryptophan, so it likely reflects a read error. The CDR3 protein is CASSLKAGPSYEQYL. The CDR3 DNA reads TGTGCCAGCAGCCTCAAAGCAGGACCCTCCTACGAGCAGTACTTA. The chain has TRBV28 and TRBJ2-7; unclear D gene. CDR1 is MDHEN and CDR2 is SYDVKM in the germline V gene. This CDR3 is 15 amino acids long. V lost 6 bases and J lost 0, with 15 bases in between.

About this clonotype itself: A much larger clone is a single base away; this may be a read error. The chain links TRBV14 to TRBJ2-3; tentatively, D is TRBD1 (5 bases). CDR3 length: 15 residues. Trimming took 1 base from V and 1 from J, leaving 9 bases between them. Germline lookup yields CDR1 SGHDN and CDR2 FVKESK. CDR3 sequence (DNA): TGTGCCAGCAGCCAAGGGGGCTTCGGCACAGATACGCAGTATTTT. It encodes CASSQGGFGTDTQYF.

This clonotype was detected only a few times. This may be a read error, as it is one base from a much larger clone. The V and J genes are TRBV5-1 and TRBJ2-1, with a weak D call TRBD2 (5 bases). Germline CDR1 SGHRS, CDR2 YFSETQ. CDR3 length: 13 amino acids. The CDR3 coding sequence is TGCGCCTGCAGCTTGGACTTCTACAATGAGCAGTTCTTC. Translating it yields CACSLDFYNEQFF.

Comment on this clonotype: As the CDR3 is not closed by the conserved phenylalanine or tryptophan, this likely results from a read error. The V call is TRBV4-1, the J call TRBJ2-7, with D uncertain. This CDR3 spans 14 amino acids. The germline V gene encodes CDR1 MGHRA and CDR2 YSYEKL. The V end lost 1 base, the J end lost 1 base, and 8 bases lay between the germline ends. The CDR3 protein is CASSQAESSYEQYL. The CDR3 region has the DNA TGCGCCAGCAGCCAAGCGGAGAGTTCCTACGAGCAGTACCTC.

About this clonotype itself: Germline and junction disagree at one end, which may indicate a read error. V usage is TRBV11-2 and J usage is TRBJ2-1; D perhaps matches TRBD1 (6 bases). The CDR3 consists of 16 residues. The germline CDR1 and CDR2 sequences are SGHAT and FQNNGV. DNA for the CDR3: TGTGCCAGCAGCCCAAACAGGGCTCACACCTACAATGAGCGGTTCTTC. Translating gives CASSPNRAHTYNERFF.

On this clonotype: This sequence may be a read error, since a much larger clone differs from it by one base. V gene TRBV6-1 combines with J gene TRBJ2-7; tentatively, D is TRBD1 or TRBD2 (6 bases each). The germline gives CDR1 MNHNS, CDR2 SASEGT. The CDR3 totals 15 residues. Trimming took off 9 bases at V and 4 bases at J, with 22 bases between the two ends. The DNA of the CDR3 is TGTGCCAGGAGTAAGGGGGACTTAGGCACTTACGAGCAGTACTTC. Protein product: CARSKGDLGTYEQYF.

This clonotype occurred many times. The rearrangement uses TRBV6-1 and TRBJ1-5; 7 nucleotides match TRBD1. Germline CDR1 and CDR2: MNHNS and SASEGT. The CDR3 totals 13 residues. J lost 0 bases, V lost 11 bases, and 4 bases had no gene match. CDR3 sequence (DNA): TGTGCCGGGGGACAGCATAGCAATCAGCCCCAGCATTTT. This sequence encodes CAGGQHSNQPQHF.